This T cell receptor (beta chain) was captured in a study of PD-1 blockade in classical Hodgkin lymphoma. In the case of this clone: Its specificity is unknown.

V lost 0 bases to trimming and J lost 4 bases; unmatched junction nucleotides: 8. The CDR3 spans 17 residues. CDR1 SGHDT and CDR2 YYEEEE come from the germline V gene. Assay: immunoSEQ multiplex PCR; the TCRdb copy retains only in-frame clones and omits some. The data contain roughly 96,000 clones, just over 90% of them singletons. General study findings and limits: In newly diagnosed patients, baseline TCR diversity was reportedly below that of healthy donors. Patients with an early start, nivolumab under 1 year after ASCT, were excluded.

As to time point: cycle 4 day 1 (C4D1), after less than 7 weeks of nivolumab. Exposure to brentuximab vedotin varied, and each patient had relapsed following autologous stem cell transplantation. The chain combines TRBV5-6 with TRBJ2-5; 11 bases map to TRBD2. The material sequenced was peripheral blood mononuclear cells (PBMCs), taken before the fourth cycle of nivolumab. This TCR came from a human donor with classical Hodgkin lymphoma. The CDR3 here is CASSLGPIAGGRETQYF. In nucleotides, the CDR3 is TGTGCCAGCAGCTTGGGGCCTATAGCGGGAGGGCGAGAGACCCAGTACTTC.